Here is one TCR beta chain with its context. Its cognate antigen is unknown. Those donating, healthy Caucasian individuals from Russia, were aged roughly 6 to 100. Investigators took 8 to 10 milliliters of peripheral blood from every donor. This sample was taken from a study of blood T cells in healthy people across ages. General study findings and limits: Unknown donor CMV status possibly confounded expanded clonotype changes.

This CDR3 has 19 amino acids. The germline V gene encodes CDR1 SGHRS and CDR2 YFSETQ. With V trimmed by 4 bases and J by 3 bases, 12 bases remained unmatched. A second PCR of about 6 to 12 cycles used a sample-barcoded 5' primer and a J-beta primer mix. TCRdb used MiXCR to reprocess the 5' RACE reads, holding one entry per CDR3 protein. The sample records over 950,000 distinct CDR3 sequences, roughly 51% being singletons. The origin of this receptor is an older woman in good health. The genes are TRBV5-1 and TRBJ2-4, with TRBD2 matching over 14 bases. Sequences were obtained from blood. CDR3 nucleotides: TGCGCCAGCAGCGCGAGACTAGCGGGAGGGCCTGAGGTCAAAAACATTCAGTACTTC. As protein: CASSARLAGGPEVKNIQYF.